The rows below give T cell receptor beta chains drawn from one sample of a study of cytomegalovirus exposure and HLA in healthy donors. Assay: immunoSEQ multiplex PCR; the TCRdb copy retains only in-frame clones and omits some. Of over 150,000 clones in the sample, around 77% were seen once. Sequencing used PBMCs. Receptor source: a man younger than 45 in good health and CMV-seropositive. Both conserved end residues are trimmed from each CDR3. For some rows the clone size is stated as once, few or many, or as a class when expanded; others skip it.

clone_size v_call cdr3_length cdr3_aa
- TRBV27 9 ATTYTDTQY
- TRBV5-4 11 ASRTDRGGEQY
- TRBV10-3 10 ATDSQGNEQY
once TRBV11-2 14 ASSLVPLAGADTQY
once TRBV29-1 12 SVERQYTNEKLF
- TRBV6-5 12 ASSYSTGWETQY
- TRBV15 16 ATSRGLAGTTSTDTQY
- TRBV10-2 12 ASSEDRGGEKLF
- TRBV6-5 12 ASRRGYLLDEQY
- TRBV11-2 12 ASSLELNTGELF
- TRBV2 13 ASSELQGSVYEQY
- TRBV5-4 13 ASSLGQGARTEAF
- TRBV4-1 12 ASSPDSMNTEAF
- TRBV14 11 ASSTGVRNIQY
- TRBV11-2 12 ASSLEPSTYEQY
- TRBV29-1 9 SVVSDYEQY
- TRBV6-1 12 ASSQGDRVYEQY
- TRBV10-3 14 AISGLAGGGSDVLT
- TRBV19 12 ASRPSGATDTQY
- TRBV10-1 19 ASSWTGAKQAGGSGTGELF
- TRBV7-2 13 ASSSRTGGVGELF
once TRBV28 14 ASSSDRENWRVWWY
- TRBV19 14 ASSSRTGGNNQPQH
- TRBV10-2 14 ASSESGGGARNEQF
- TRBV2 12 ASRKDRVSYEQY
few TRBV7-6 14 ASSLAGLAFTYEQY
few TRBV11-2 13 ASSSPGQGTYEQY
- TRBV30 12 AWSVIHFNQPQH
- TRBV6-5 13 ASSVPGLASYEQY
once TRBV28 13 ASSSGQGKNSPLH
- TRBV27 12 ASSFGGGDSPLH
- TRBV15 14 ATSRDLGQRNYEQY
- TRBV29-1 14 SVASTAGGRTDTQY
- TRBV9 14 ASSAHHGTAQETQY
- TRBV4-1 13 ASSQDRADRNTIY
- TRBV7-9 12 ASSPAGGVGTQY
- TRBV7-2 16 ASSRGRLTGAGYNEQF
- TRBV9 12 ASSDSGGKETQY
- TRBV7-2 13 ASMQPGTGNEKLF
- TRBV2 11 ASTLTEAYEQY
- TRBV5-1 14 ASSGNSGGGTDTQY
- TRBV7-9 12 ASSLQGGTDTQY
few TRBV7-3 11 ASSLRQPRGYT
- TRBV7-9 12 ASSPVGGNTEAF
- TRBV21-1 9 ASSGRYEQY
- TRBV12-5 11 ASGLLSGETQY
- TRBV5-6 12 ASSLGQSQETQY
- TRBV5-1 13 ASSLGTGSIQPQH
- TRBV5-1 13 ASSVDRSETDTQY
few TRBV6-4 17 ASSESFLLKSSYNSPLH
once TRBV4-1 15 ASSQSSQGSSGNTIY
- TRBV7-9 13 ASSPRTGGGYEQY
- TRBV28 11 ASRRQGSYGYT
- TRBV5-6 14 ASSFGTDPSMRKLF